This record concerns one T cell receptor (beta chain) sequence. This clonotype was found a few times. Its specific antigen is unknown. No base quality values were provided; no much bigger clone lies one nucleotide off. This record belongs to a study of T-cell reconstitution after alpha-beta-depleted transplantation in children (TCRdb year 2016). With regard to the full study: T-cell immune reconstitution after TCRalphabeta/CD19-depleted allogeneic hematopoietic cell transplantation in children was quantitatively tracked in the study by means of TCR repertoire profiling.

The library was prepared using PCR. Sequenced using an Illumina HiSeq 2500. Molecular barcoding was employed in the preparation of TCR libraries, with unique molecular identifiers being used to normalize TCRbeta repertoire quantification. TCRdb took the public reads, trimmed them with fastp at Q25, ran MiXCR for clone calling and kept in-frame beta chains. Records with the same CDR3 protein are collapsed into one entry carrying the most frequent genes and DNA. The sample data list roughly 500,000 distinct CDR3 sequences, and 30% to 35% of these were observed just once. The ten top clones hold under 3% of the sample. The CDR3 starts with the cysteine, ends with the phenylalanine, and has 16 residues. This entry keeps only the CDR3 DNA: 48 bases, framed from base 1. V loses 3 bases at its end and J loses 3 bases; junction bases beyond the gene matches: 4. For CDR1 and CDR2, the germline V gene lists SGDLS and YYNGEE.

The source material was PBMCs from the stem cell graft donor, sampled from the stem cell graft. This receptor was identified in a human donor who donated a stem cell graft to a child with aplastic anemia. The rearranged segments are TRBV9 and TRBJ2-5; a stretch of 14 junction bases matches TRBD2. The CDR3 sequence is CASSAGLAGVKETQYF. The bases are TGTGCCAGCAGCGCGGGACTAGCGGGAGTAAAAGAGACCCAGTACTTC. When the CDR3 is completed using the reference TRBV9 and TRBJ2-5 genes on either side, the full variable domain is DSGVTQTPKHLITATGQRVTLRCSPRSGDLSVYWYQQSLDQGLQFLIQYYNGEERAKGNILERFSAQQFPDLHSELNLSSLELGDSALYFCASSAGLAGVKETQYFGPGTRLLVL.